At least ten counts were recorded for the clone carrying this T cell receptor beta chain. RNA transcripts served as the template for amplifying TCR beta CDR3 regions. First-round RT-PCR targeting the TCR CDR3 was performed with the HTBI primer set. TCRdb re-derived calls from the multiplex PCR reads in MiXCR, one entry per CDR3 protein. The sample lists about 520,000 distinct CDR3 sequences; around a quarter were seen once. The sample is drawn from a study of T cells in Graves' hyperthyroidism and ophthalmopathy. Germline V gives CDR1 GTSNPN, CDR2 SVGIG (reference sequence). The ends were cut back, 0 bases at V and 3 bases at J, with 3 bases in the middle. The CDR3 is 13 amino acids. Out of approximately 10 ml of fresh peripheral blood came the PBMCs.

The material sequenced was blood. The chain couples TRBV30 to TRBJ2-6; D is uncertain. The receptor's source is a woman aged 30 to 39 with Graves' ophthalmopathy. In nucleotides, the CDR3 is TGTGCCTGGAGTGTAGGTGGGGCCAACGTCCTGACTTTC. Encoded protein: CAWSVGGANVLTF.